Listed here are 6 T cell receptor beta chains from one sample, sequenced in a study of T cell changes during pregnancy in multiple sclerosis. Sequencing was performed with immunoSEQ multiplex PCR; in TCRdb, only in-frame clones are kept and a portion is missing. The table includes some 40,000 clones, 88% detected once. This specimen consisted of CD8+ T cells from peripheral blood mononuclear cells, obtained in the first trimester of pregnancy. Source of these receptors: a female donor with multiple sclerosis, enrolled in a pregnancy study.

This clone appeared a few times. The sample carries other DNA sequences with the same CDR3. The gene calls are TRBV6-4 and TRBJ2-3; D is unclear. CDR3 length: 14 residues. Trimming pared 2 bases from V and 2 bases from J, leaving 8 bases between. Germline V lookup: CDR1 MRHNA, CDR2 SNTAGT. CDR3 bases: TGTGCCAGCAGTGACGGGCGTGACACAGATACGCAGTATTTT. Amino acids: CASSDGRDTDTQYF.

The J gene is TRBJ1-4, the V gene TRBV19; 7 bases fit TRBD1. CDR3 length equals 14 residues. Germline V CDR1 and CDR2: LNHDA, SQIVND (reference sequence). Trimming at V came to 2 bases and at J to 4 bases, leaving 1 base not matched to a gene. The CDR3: CASSIRDSNEKLFF. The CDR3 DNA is TGTGCCAGTAGTATACGGGACAGTAATGAAAAACTGTTTTTT. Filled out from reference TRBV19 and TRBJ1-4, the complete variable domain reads DGGITQSPKYLFRKEGQNVTLSCEQNLNHDAMYWYRQDPGQGLRLIYYSQIVNDFQKGDIAEGYSVSREKKESFPLTVTSAQKNPTAFYLCASSIRDSNEKLFFGSGTQLSVL.

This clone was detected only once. The CDR3 here is CASSLSALAGGFQETQYF. In nucleotides, the CDR3 is TGTGCCAGCAGTTTATCAGCACTAGCGGGGGGGTTCCAAGAGACCCAGTACTTC. The chain carries TRBV27 and TRBJ2-5, with 13 bases lining up with TRBD2. After removal of 0 bases from V and 1 base from J, the junction contained 5 bases not matched to a gene. The CDR3 sequence is 18 residues long. Looked up from germline, CDR1 is MNHEY and CDR2 is SMNVEV (reference sequence).

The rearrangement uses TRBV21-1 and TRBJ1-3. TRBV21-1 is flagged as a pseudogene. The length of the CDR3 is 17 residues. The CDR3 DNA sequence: TGTGCCAGCAGCAAACCCCGTGGGACTTTTGCTGGAAACACCATATATTTT. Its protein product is CASSKPRGTFAGNTIYF.

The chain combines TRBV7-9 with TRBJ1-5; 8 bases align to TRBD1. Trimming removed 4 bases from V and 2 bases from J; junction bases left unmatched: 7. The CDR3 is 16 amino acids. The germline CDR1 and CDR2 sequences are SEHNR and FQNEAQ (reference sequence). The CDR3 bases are TGTGCCAGCAGCTCTGGACAGGGCGGCCGCAATCAGCCCCAGCATTTT. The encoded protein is CASSSGQGGRNQPQHF. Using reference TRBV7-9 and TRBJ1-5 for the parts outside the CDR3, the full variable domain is DTGVSQNPRHKITKRGQNVTFRCDPISEHNRLYWYRQTLGQGPEFLTYFQNEAQLEKSRLLSDRFSAERPKGSFSTLEIQRTEQGDSAMYLCASSSGQGGRNQPQHFGDGTRLSIL.

In nucleotides, the CDR3 is TGTGCCAGCAGTTACTCCGGGACTCTTTACAATGAGCAGTTCTTC. Translation gives CASSYSGTLYNEQFF. This rearrangement joins TRBV6-5 to TRBJ2-1; D is possibly TRBD2 (6 bases). The CDR3 runs to 15 residues. V was trimmed by 0 bases and J by 4 bases, leaving 10 bases between them. The germline CDR1 and CDR2 sequences are MNHEY and SVGAGI.